The clone carrying this T cell receptor (beta chain) was detected only a few times. Diagnostic decisions used clinical symptoms, serum thyroxine and TRAb, thyroid ultrasound and orbital computed tomography. Source material for PBMCs was more than 9.5 ml fresh peripheral blood. The data were obtained in a study of T cells in Graves' hyperthyroidism and ophthalmopathy. Study-level background: Peripheral blood specimens were obtained at initial diagnosis, prior to any treatment.

Germline V gene lookup returns CDR1 MNHNS and CDR2 SASEGT. The CDR3 length is 17 residues. The trim removed 2 bases at V and 6 bases at J, leaving 11 bases unmatched. The investigators amplified TCR beta CDR3 regions from RNA transcripts. TCR CDR3 underwent first-round RT-PCR with the HTBI primer set. TCRdb re-called the multiplex PCR reads through MiXCR, storing one row per CDR3 protein. The data show fewer than 500,000 distinct CDR3 sequences, 14% to 15% seen once. V is TRBV6-1 and J is TRBJ2-2; TRBD2 matches at 8 bases. The receptor was derived from a man in his late teens or twenties with Graves' ophthalmopathy. The specimen sequenced was blood. Written as DNA, the CDR3 is TGTGCCAGCAGTGAACCTCTTTCGGGGGGGCGACCCGGGGAGCTGTTTTTT. This gives the protein CASSEPLSGGRPGELFF.